This TCR beta chain was recorded in a study of shared clonotypes between healthy human individuals (dated by TCRdb to the early 2020s). Regarding the research as a whole: Three men and two women, aged 18 to 49 years, made up the cohort. For each donor, three plates each were used for CD4 naive and CD4 memory, two plates were used for CD8 naive, and one plate was used for CD8 memory. The study deeply sequenced blood TCR repertoires of 5 or 6 healthy adults to estimate repertoire size and the extent of clonotype sharing between individuals. Libraries were prepared and TCR repertoires were sequenced by different laboratories using diverse techniques, in order to increase sequencing depth and limit assay-specific biases. Between about 0.94 and 8.9 billion PBMCs per donor were obtained by leukapheresis.

General conclusions and limits of the study: Pairwise subsampling led to the expectation that sequencing depth would affect the degree of clonotype sharing among donors. Because the study included only a small number of donors, the genetic and exposure-history diversity represented was limited. Even with the large sequencing depth, rarefaction of the sorted-subset datasets indicated that sequencing was incomplete. Clonotypes shared by all four sorted-subset donors showed higher generation probabilities than non-shared clonotypes. Naive subsets generally had larger estimated clonotype richness than memory subsets. Sampling was restricted to blood, and TCR repertoires in tissue are likely to differ from TCR repertoires in blood. When four donors were compared, the shared fraction of clonotypes was about 5% for naive CD4, 3% to 4% for naive CD8, 2.3% for memory CD4, and approximately 0.4% for memory CD8.

Using the deep immunoSEQ assay, multiplex PCR amplified TCR CDR3 regions from genomic DNA. Extracted genomic DNA from each cell subset was distributed evenly across all wells of several immunoSEQ 96-well plates, and each plate was treated as a replicate. For sorted subsets, each replicate PCR was loaded with 200 ng genomic DNA, equivalent to 30,000 or so T cell genomes. Purified libraries were quantified with a Qubit 3.0 fluorometer, sized on a Bioanalyzer 2100, and re-quantified with the KAPA Library Quantification kit. Every immunoSEQ 96-well plate was sequenced on a separate single-read 150-cycle Illumina NextSeq 550 flow cell. Per the original workflow: Because the immunoSEQ output held only junctional sequences and lacked quality scores, the filtering could not match the filtering applied to full-length reads. Sequences were annotated with PyIR, a Python wrapper for IgBLAST v1.9, using IMGT germline references to assign V/J genes and CDR3. Reads were removed for weak V/J assignments (E-value above 1e-6), missing CDR3, stop codons, out-of-frame junctions, or ambiguous translated residues. A V3J clonotype was defined by an identical inferred V gene, J gene, and CDR3 amino acid sequence. The percentage overlap between two repertoires was calculated by dividing the number of shared unique clonotypes by the size of the smaller repertoire. Richness of each repertoire was evaluated using RTK rarefaction, the Chao1 estimator, and Recon v2.1 estimates of unobserved clonotypes. Generation probabilities were computed with OLGA for all TCRbeta clonotypes obtained by the gDNA method from a handful of donors. TCRdb took this table from immuneACCESS and kept in-frame rearrangements with V and J called. Such tables lack part of the clones; where checked against another copy, unresolved V genes explain under half of the gap, and the rest is unexplained. From that table come the V and J calls and clone size; the DNA was used to work out D and trimming. Here the sample has 1 million to 1.3 million clones; about 80% occur a single time. The ten largest clones capture roughly 0.61% of the sample.

Healthy HIV-negative adults with no recently reported acute infections or vaccinations were included as donors. Every donor was a Caucasian adult living in Nashville, Tennessee, USA. CD4+ T cells were enriched by magnetic negative selection; naive cells were then positively selected on CD45RA, and the negative fraction formed the memory subset. Blood was obtained by leukapheresis, after which PBMCs were separated by Ficoll-Histopaque density gradient centrifugation and cryopreserved in liquid nitrogen vapor phase. Analytical flow cytometry was used to check the purity and quantity of each magnetically sorted T cell population. From each sorted fraction, genomic DNA was isolated and quantified by UV absorbance on a Nanodrop 2000c. Spanning cysteine to phenylalanine, the CDR3 consists of 16 amino acids. Of all the DNA, just the CDR3 is kept, 48 bases in frame from base 1. Taken from the germline V gene, the CDR1 and CDR2 loops are KGHSH and LQKENI. V ends up 3 bases short and J 0 bases short, with an unmatched junction base count of 4.

As concerns this clone: What this receptor recognizes is not known. No qualities accompany the bases; no much larger clone lies one base away.

The rearrangement combines TRBV18 with TRBJ2-2, with 7 bases aligning to TRBD1. The sequence was collected from a man younger than 35 in good health. Some clones in this sample may be carry-over from other donors' samples. The sequenced material came from memory CD4+ T cells from PBMCs. The sample's cell subset or site label, decoded: CD45RA-negative fraction. The CDR3 has the sequence CASSPTGTANTGELFF. The bases are TGTGCCAGCTCACCGACAGGGACAGCGAACACCGGGGAGCTGTTTTTT.